Listed here are 3 T cell receptor beta chains from one sample, sequenced in a study of early T cells in non-severe SARS-CoV-2 infection. TCRdb independently ran MiXCR on the 5' RACE reads; one entry per CDR3 protein. The sample has 70,000 to 90,000 distinct CDR3 sequences; 10% to 15% are singletons. Sequenced sample: whole blood. These receptors came from an adult who was a healthcare worker with PCR-confirmed SARS-CoV-2 infection or an uninfected control (not recorded which).

This clonotype came up many times. The chain recombines TRBV2 with TRBJ2-7; TRBD1 matches 8 bases. The CDR3 has 12 amino acids. Germline V gene lookup returns CDR1 SNHLY and CDR2 FYNNEI. The ends lost 5 bases at V and 5 bases at J; junction bases unmatched: 2. The CDR3 DNA is TGTGCCAGCAGTTCACAGGGGGACGAGCAGTACTTC. Residues: CASSSQGDEQYF.

This clonotype was seen more than once but under ten times. The gene calls are TRBV5-4 and TRBJ2-7, with a weak D call TRBD1 (6 bases). The germline V gene has CDR1 SGHNT and CDR2 YYREEE (reference sequence). The CDR3 loop spans 16 amino acids. Trimming removed 0 bases from V and 0 bases from J, with 13 bases in between. The CDR3 sequence is CASSLVQGHSSYEQYF. The CDR3, as DNA: TGTGCCAGCAGCTTGGTACAGGGCCACAGCTCCTACGAGCAGTACTTC.

The V call is TRBV7-9, the J call TRBJ2-4, with 8 nucleotides matching TRBD1. With 1 base clipped from V and 8 bases from J, the junction kept 4 bases outside the gene matches. CDR1 and CDR2 from the germline V gene are SEHNR and FQNEAQ (reference sequence). CDR3 length: 14 amino acids. The DNA for the CDR3 is TGTGCCAGCAGCTTAGTACCGACAGGGGACATTCAGTACTTC. This sequence encodes CASSLVPTGDIQYF.